These 11 T cell receptor beta chains came from one sample sequenced in a study of blood T cell repertoires in COVID-19. TCRdb keeps only in-frame clones here, not all; method: immunoSEQ multiplex PCR. The table lists 220,000 or so clones, around 90% of them singletons. Material: PBMCs or T cells enriched from blood (not recorded which). The receptors originated from a woman between 45 and 60 years old with acute COVID-19.

A few counts support this clone. The same CDR3 arises from other DNA sequences in this sample as well. The J gene is TRBJ1-3, the V gene TRBV5-1; D unclear. From germline, CDR1 is SGHRS and CDR2 YFSETQ. V lost 0 bases and J 4 bases, leaving 8 bases between the germline ends. The CDR3 extends over 14 amino acids. CDR3 sequence reads: CASSLDSSGNTIYF. For the CDR3, the DNA is TGCGCCAGCAGCTTGGACTCATCGGGAAACACCATATATTTT.

The chain links TRBV19 to TRBJ1-1; 9 bases are shared with TRBD1. The CDR3 has 17 amino acids. The germline gives CDR1 LNHDA, CDR2 SQIVND (reference sequence). The V gene end was trimmed by 5 bases and the J gene end by 6 bases; junction bases not matched to a gene: 16. CDR3 amino acids: CASSLGTGTRVWAEAFF. The CDR3 DNA follows: TGTGCCAGTAGTTTAGGGACAGGGACGAGGGTATGGGCTGAAGCTTTCTTT. The complete variable domain, with remaining parts taken from reference TRBV19 and TRBJ1-1, reads DGGITQSPKYLFRKEGQNVTLSCEQNLNHDAMYWYRQDPGQGLRLIYYSQIVNDFQKGDIAEGYSVSREKKESFPLTVTSAQKNPTAFYLCASSLGTGTRVWAEAFFGQGTRLTVV.

This clone appeared a single time. This rearrangement joins TRBV28 to TRBJ2-3; 8 nucleotides line up with TRBD2. J was trimmed by 1 base and V by 5 bases; bases with no gene match: 5. In germline, CDR1 is MDHEN, CDR2 SYDVKM. The CDR3 sequence is 15 residues long. The CDR3 region is CASSPETSGTDTQYF. DNA of the CDR3: TGTGCCAGCAGTCCCGAGACTAGCGGCACAGATACGCAGTATTTT.

This chain joins TRBV2 and TRBJ1-5; D might be TRBD1 (5 bases). This CDR3 spans 15 amino acids. Trimming pared 5 bases from V and 7 bases from J, leaving 18 bases between. From germline, CDR1 is SNHLY and CDR2 FYNNEI. CDR3: CASSTGEPGDQPQHF. For the CDR3, the DNA is TGTGCCAGCAGTACGGGGGAACCGGGGGACCAGCCCCAGCATTTT. Based on the CDR3 plus reference TRBV2 and TRBJ1-5, the full variable domain is EPEVTQTPSHQVTQMGQEVILRCVPISNHLYFYWYRQILGQKVEFLVSFYNNEISEKSEIFDDQFSVERPDGSNFTLKIRSTKLEDSAMYFCASSTGEPGDQPQHFGDGTRLSIL.

With respect to this clone: This CDR3 is also generated by other DNA sequences in the sample. This chain connects TRBV3-1 (or the pseudogene TRBV3-2) to TRBJ2-2; 10 bases are shared with TRBD2. The J segment lost 0 bases and the V segment lost 6 bases, leaving 1 base of the junction unmatched. This CDR3 contains 15 residues. Germline CDR1 and CDR2: LGHDT and YNNKEL (reference sequence). The CDR3 DNA follows: TGTGCCAGCAGTCTAGCGGGAGCGAACACCGGGGAGCTGTTTTTT. This codes for CASSLAGANTGELFF.

V gene TRBV18 combines with J gene TRBJ2-5; D is perhaps TRBD1 (5 bases). The V gene's germline CDR1 is KGHSH and CDR2 LQKENI. V was shortened by 5 bases and J by 5 bases, with 15 bases between the two germline ends. The CDR3 is made up of 14 amino acids. The CDR3 spells CASSDSVQVETQYF. The CDR3 region has the DNA TGTGCCAGCTCAGACAGCGTCCAAGTGGAGACCCAGTACTTC.

The CDR3 loop reads CASSLGDRVGFYNEQFF. As DNA, the CDR3 is TGCGCCAGCAGCTTGGGGGACAGGGTAGGTTTCTACAATGAGCAGTTCTTC. The genes are TRBV5-1 and TRBJ2-1; 9 bases map to TRBD1. Germline CDR1 SGHRS, CDR2 YFSETQ. The length of the CDR3 is 17 residues. V trimming: 0 bases; J trimming: 3 bases; junction bases outside the gene matches: 7.

This rearrangement joins TRBV5-4 to TRBJ2-7; the D gene is possibly TRBD1 (6 bases). The V end lost 0 bases, the J end lost 6 bases, and 10 bases lay between the germline ends. Germline assignment: CDR1 SGHNT and CDR2 YYREEE (reference sequence). The CDR3 is 13 residues long. The CDR3 sequence is CASSLVGAREQYF. CDR3 coding DNA: TGTGCCAGCAGCTTGGTGGGGGCGCGCGAGCAGTACTTC.

This clone turned up a few times. The chain is built from TRBV2 and TRBJ1-5, with a possible D match to TRBD1 (5 bases). The CDR3 totals 14 residues. Trimming cost V 8 bases and J 3 bases, with 14 bases left between them. Germline-derived CDR1 and CDR2 are SNHLY and FYNNEI. CDR3 loop: CASRPGGYNQPQHF. The CDR3 DNA sequence: TGTGCCAGCCGACCGGGGGGTTACAATCAGCCCCAGCATTTT. Filled out from reference TRBV2 and TRBJ1-5, the complete variable domain reads EPEVTQTPSHQVTQMGQEVILRCVPISNHLYFYWYRQILGQKVEFLVSFYNNEISEKSEIFDDQFSVERPDGSNFTLKIRSTKLEDSAMYFCASRPGGYNQPQHFGDGTRLSIL.

DNA for the CDR3: TGTGCCAGCAGCCCATCAGCGGGATCGCAGTATTTT. Its translation: CASSPSAGSQYF. This rearrangement joins TRBV11-3 to TRBJ2-3, with 7 bases that match TRBD2. Trimming removed 5 bases from V and 10 bases from J; junction bases left unmatched: 6. CDR1 is SGHNT and CDR2 is YENEEA in the germline V gene. The CDR3 is made up of 12 amino acids.

The gene calls are TRBV19 and TRBJ1-2; 7 bases match TRBD1. The germline V gene has CDR1 LNHDA and CDR2 SQIVND (reference sequence). V lost 5 bases to trimming and J lost 6 bases; unmatched junction nucleotides: 18. This CDR3 contains 17 residues. CDR3 residues: CASSSTATQGLPNGYTF. CDR3 nucleotide sequence: TGTGCCAGTAGTTCTACTGCAACACAGGGGCTCCCCAATGGCTACACCTTC.